The entry below describes one T cell receptor beta chain. Its matching antigen is unknown. The data were taken from a study of cytomegalovirus exposure and HLA in healthy donors. Study-wide results and limits: Most TCR sequences were uncommon, yet certain public TCRs appeared in many donors. When a later analysis compared HLA-associated TCR beta chains with equally common others, the HLA-associated chains turned out to be more clonally expanded and to have lower generation probabilities.

J gave up 8 bases and V 3 bases, and 7 bases lay outside the gene matches. CDR3 length equals 15 residues. Germline CDR1 reads SEHNR; CDR2 reads FQNEAQ (reference sequence). It was with 60 Vbeta and 13 Jbeta primers that the PCR ran. The table came from immunoSEQ multiplex PCR; TCRdb's copy has only in-frame clones and leaves some out. The sample holds about 85,000 clones, roughly 73% seen once. The sequence derives from a boy aged 10-17 years in good health and CMV-seronegative. The sequenced sample was PBMCs. The rearrangement joins TRBV7-9 to TRBJ2-1; the match to TRBD1 covers 10 bases. The CDR3 region is CASSLEGQGEDEQFF. As DNA, the CDR3 is TGTGCCAGCAGCTTGGAAGGACAGGGGGAGGATGAGCAGTTCTTC.